The source of this T cell receptor (beta chain) is a study of technical replicates of blood from a few donors. With 3 bases clipped from V and 4 bases from J, the junction kept 9 bases outside the gene matches. The germline gives CDR1 SQVTM, CDR2 ANQGSEA. The CDR3 is 15 residues long. Generated by immunoSEQ multiplex PCR, the TCRdb table keeps only in-frame clones and is missing some. The sample shows tens of thousands of clones, around 96% of them seen only once. Sequences were obtained from T cells isolated from PBMCs. The chain is built from TRBV29-1 and TRBJ2-5; 9 bases fit TRBD1. This clonotype was obtained from a human donor in good health. In nucleotides, the CDR3 is TGCAGCGTTGAGGACAGGGGACCCCCAGGAGAGACCCAGTACTTC. This sequence encodes CSVEDRGPPGETQYF.